This T cell receptor (beta chain) was sequenced during a study of human T cells and chemical hapten exposure. As for time point: patch test 1, 2 weeks after DPC sensitization. Treatment of the sample: therapeutic diphenylcyclopropenone sensitization with weekly scalp DPC. Germline-derived CDR1 and CDR2 are SGHTA and FQGNSA. The CDR3 spans 19 residues. V was clipped by 3 bases and J by 2 bases; unmatched bases: 13. In this sample, this clonotype turned up many times. TCRdb re-called the RACE reads with MiXCR, one entry per CDR3 protein. Of some 50,000 distinct CDR3 sequences in the sample, about 9.3% were seen once.

The J gene is TRBJ2-1, the V gene TRBV7-2, with 10 bases that match TRBD2. The sequencing here drew on whole blood, taken in connection with sensitization to the hapten diphenylcyclopropenone (DPC). The source of this sequence is a woman aged 40 to 50 with alopecia areata. Some clones in this sample may be carry-over from other donors' samples. CDR3 in amino acids: CASSFPPFDSGGTYNEQFF. DNA for the CDR3: TGTGCCAGCAGCTTCCCTCCATTCGATAGCGGGGGGACCTACAATGAGCAGTTCTTC.